The subject of this entry is one TCR beta chain. Its specificity is unknown. This was the immunoSEQ version 4 assay in survey mode. Sequencing used immunoSEQ multiplex PCR; TCRdb keeps in-frame clones, though not all of them. The sample lists approximately 15,000 clones; more than 70% were seen once. The data stem from a study of persistence of HIV-infected CD4 T cells. J was trimmed by 3 bases and V by 3 bases; bases with no gene match: 6. Germline CDR1 is LGHDT and CDR2 is YNNKEL (reference sequence). This CDR3 spans 16 amino acids. Stimulation used about 9.2 ug/mL lysate from CMV-infected fibroblasts. Sorting selected CD4+ T cells upregulating both CD40 ligand and CD69. CD4+ T cell counts exceeded 400 cells/uL; CMV serology was positive.

The TCR originated in an adult man with HIV who was CMV-seropositive. This chain connects TRBV3-1 (or the pseudogene TRBV3-2) to TRBJ1-4, with 8 bases identical to TRBD1. This material consisted of CD4+ T cells sorted from PBMCs after approximately 20-hour stimulation, taken from a patient who received antiretroviral therapy. For the CDR3, the DNA is TGTGCCAGCAGCCATCGCAACAGGGGGGCTAATGAAAAACTGTTTTTT. It specifies CASSHRNRGANEKLFF.